This T cell receptor (beta chain) was identified during a study of shared clonotypes between healthy human individuals. Turning to the study itself: The donors, two women and a few men, were aged 18 to 49.

Points on this clone: Its antigen is not known. Compared with germline, one end of the junction differs, possibly owing to a read error.

Assay used: immunoSEQ multiplex PCR; TCRdb lists only in-frame clones, some missing. The repertoire holds 2 million to 2.5 million clones, with roughly 93% as singletons. Study outcomes and limitations: Larger estimated richness was generally seen in naive subsets than in memory subsets.

The TCR comes from a man between 18 and 35 years old in good health. Some clones in this sample may be carry-over from other donors' samples. The sequenced sample was naive CD4+ T cells from PBMCs. Indicated subset: CD45RA+ positively selected.

The chain's CDR3 is CASSGASGRAYDEQFF. CDR3 sequence (DNA): TGCGCCAGCAGTGGAGCTAGCGGGAGGGCCTACGATGAGCAGTTCTTC. The genes are TRBV10-1 and TRBJ2-1; TRBD2 agrees at 12 bases. CDR1 and CDR2 from the germline V gene are WNHNN and SYGVQD (reference sequence). The CDR3 covers 16 residues.